Below, one TCR beta chain is given with its context. The antigen is undetermined. The data were obtained in a study of OX40 agonist ivuxolimab in advanced cancers. Study-level information: Every patient in dose escalation had hepatocellular carcinoma, melanoma, renal cell or head and neck cancer.

Produced via immunoSEQ multiplex PCR; TCRdb's table is partial and in-frame only. The data contain roughly 80,000 clones, roughly 86% of them singletons. Findings and caveats of the study: By week 6 at 0.1 to 3.0 mg/kg, blood CD4+ and CD8+ T cells had expanded clonally. Average numbers of expanded clones were greater in CD8+ T cells than in CD4+.

Trimming shortened V by 5 bases and J by 10 bases, and 11 bases separated the two germline ends. This CDR3 has 11 amino acids. The germline CDR1 and CDR2 sequences are MNHEY and SVGAGI. The source of this sequence is an adult with an advanced solid tumor such as melanoma, head and neck, liver or kidney cancer. The chain combines TRBV6-5 with TRBJ1-1; TRBD1 might be the D (6 bases). The source material was CD4+ or CD8+ T cells sorted from blood, sampled in a trial of the OX40 agonist ivuxolimab. The CDR3 spells CASSAAGVAFF. Here the CDR3 DNA reads TGTGCCAGCAGTGCGGCAGGGGTAGCTTTCTTT.